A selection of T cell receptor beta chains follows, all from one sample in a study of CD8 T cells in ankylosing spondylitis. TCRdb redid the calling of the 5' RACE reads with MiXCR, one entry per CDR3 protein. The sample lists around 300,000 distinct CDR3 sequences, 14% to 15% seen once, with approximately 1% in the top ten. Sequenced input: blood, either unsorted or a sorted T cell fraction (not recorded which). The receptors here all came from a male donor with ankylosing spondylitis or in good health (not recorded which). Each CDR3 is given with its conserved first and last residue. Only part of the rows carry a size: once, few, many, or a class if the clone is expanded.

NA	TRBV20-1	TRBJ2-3	CSALSSADTQYF
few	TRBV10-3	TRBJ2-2	CAVRLAGRSNGELFF
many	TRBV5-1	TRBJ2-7	CASSNRDRLLTYEQYF
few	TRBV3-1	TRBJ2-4	CASSQAVAKNIQYF
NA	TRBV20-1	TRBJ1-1	CSARERARNTEAFF
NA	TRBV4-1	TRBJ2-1	CASSQEYSGGPGGEQFF
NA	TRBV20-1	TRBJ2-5	CSARTLRTFQETQYF
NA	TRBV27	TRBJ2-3	CASSGVRRREDTQYF
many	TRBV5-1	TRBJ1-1	CASSPSGARTEAFF
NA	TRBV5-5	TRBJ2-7	CASSLGTGTGSSYEQYF
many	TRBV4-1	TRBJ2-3	CASSQDSPADTQYF
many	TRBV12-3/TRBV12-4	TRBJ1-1	CASSHRDRGNTEAFF
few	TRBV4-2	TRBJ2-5	CASSRGRLAEKTQYF
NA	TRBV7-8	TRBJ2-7	CASSHRAQGEQYF
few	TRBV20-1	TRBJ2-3	CSARAGTGRDTQYF
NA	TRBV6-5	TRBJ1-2	CASSYSGGRGYTF
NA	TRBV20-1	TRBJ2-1	CSAGTSGSTYNEQFF